These 17 T cell receptor beta chains came from one sample sequenced in a study of blood T cell repertoires in COVID-19. Using immunoSEQ multiplex PCR, the repertoire was profiled, and TCRdb retains in-frame clones only, with some absent. The sample contains 300,000 to 400,000 clones, roughly 90% of which appear only once. The source material was peripheral blood. These receptors came from a woman in her seventies with COVID-19, enrolled during active disease.

The rearrangement joins TRBV5-1 to TRBJ1-3; weak D call: TRBD1 (5 bases). The CDR3 consists of 16 residues. Deletions cut 2 bases from V and 2 bases from J, with 14 bases between. The germline V gene has CDR1 SGHRS and CDR2 YFSETQ. The CDR3 loop reads CASSLDQGRTGNTIYF. The CDR3 nucleotides are TGCGCCAGCAGCTTAGATCAGGGAAGGACTGGAAACACCATATATTTT.

Here the CDR3 reads CASSSRRVGGGGTEAFF. In DNA, the CDR3 is TGTGCCAGTAGCTCTAGGCGGGTTGGGGGCGGAGGAACTGAAGCTTTCTTT. The rearrangement links TRBV19 to TRBJ1-1, with D tentatively TRBD1 (6 bases). The length of the CDR3 is 17 residues. Germline V gene data show CDR1 as LNHDA and CDR2 as SQIVND (reference sequence). Trimming cost V 6 bases and J 5 bases, with 25 bases left between them.

The V and J genes are TRBV4-1 and TRBJ1-1; D not resolved. This CDR3 has 14 amino acids. The germline V gene has CDR1 MGHRA and CDR2 YSYEKL. The V end lost 3 bases, the J end lost 0 bases, and 8 bases lay between the germline ends. The CDR3 DNA reads TGCGCCAGCAGCCATCCCCTAATGAACACTGAAGCTTTCTTT. As protein: CASSHPLMNTEAFF.

The genes are TRBV24-1 and TRBJ1-5, with D possibly TRBD1 on 6 matching bases. The CDR3 extends over 15 amino acids. V lost 10 bases and J 4 bases, leaving 19 bases between the germline ends. CDR1 KGHDR and CDR2 SFDVKD come from the germline V gene. The DNA of the CDR3 is TGTGCCACTAGCTACGGCAGGGGTCCTAATCAGCCCCAGCATTTT. It yields the protein CATSYGRGPNQPQHF.

J is TRBJ2-7 and V is TRBV11-2; D might be TRBD1 (6 bases). Germline-derived CDR1 and CDR2 are SGHAT and FQNNGV. CDR3 size: 15 residues. V was shortened by 5 bases and J by 3 bases, with 17 bases between the two germline ends. The CDR3 DNA reads TGTGCCAGCAGCCTATTCAGGGGCCCAAACTACGAGCAGTACTTC. This translates into CASSLFRGPNYEQYF. Together with reference TRBV11-2 and TRBJ2-7, the CDR3 gives the full variable domain: EAGVAQSPRYKIIEKRQSVAFWCNPISGHATLYWYQQILGQGPKLLIQFQNNGVVDDSQLPKDRFSAERLKGVDSTLKIQPAKLEDSAVYLCASSLFRGPNYEQYFGPGTRLTVT.

The chain carries TRBV5-1 and TRBJ2-5; D remains unclear. The germline gives CDR1 SGHRS, CDR2 YFSETQ. The length of the CDR3 is 15 residues. Trimming cost V 1 base and J 1 base, with 11 bases left between them. CDR3 sequence reads: CASSLSGRTQETQYF. The CDR3, as DNA: TGCGCCAGCAGCTTGAGTGGCAGAACCCAAGAGACCCAGTACTTC.

The J gene is TRBJ2-4, the V gene TRBV15; no firm D call. Germline loops: CDR1 LNHNV, CDR2 YYDKDF (reference sequence). This CDR3 contains 14 residues. V was pared by 1 base and J by 7 bases, with 11 bases between. CDR3 DNA: TGTGCCACCAGCAGAGGGTCCAACGAGAACATTCAGTACTTC. Amino acids: CATSRGSNENIQYF.

The J gene is TRBJ1-2, the V gene TRBV6-5; 7 bases line up with TRBD1. Germline CDR1 and CDR2: MNHEY and SVGAGI. Unmatched junction bases numbered 7, after V lost 5 bases and J lost 7 bases. The CDR3 runs to 13 residues. CDR3 DNA sequence: TGTGCCAGCAGTACCGACAGGGACTTTGGCTACACCTTC. Its protein product is CASSTDRDFGYTF.

V gene TRBV24-1 combines with J gene TRBJ2-1; maybe TRBD1 (5 bases). The CDR3 sequence is 12 residues long. The germline gives CDR1 KGHDR, CDR2 SFDVKD. V was cut by 5 bases and J by 10 bases, with 11 bases left in between. The CDR3 region has the DNA TGTGCCACCAGTGCCACGGCAGGGGAGCAGTTCTTC. Translation: CATSATAGEQFF.

This clone was observed once. The chain uses TRBV2 and TRBJ1-5; D is perhaps TRBD1 (6 bases). Germline assignment: CDR1 SNHLY and CDR2 FYNNEI. Trimming took 4 bases from V and 0 from J, leaving 10 bases between them. The CDR3 has 15 residues. DNA for the CDR3: TGTGCCAGCAGTGGTTGGGACAATAGCAATCAGCCCCAGCATTTT. Translating gives CASSGWDNSNQPQHF.

This chain links TRBV5-4 with TRBJ2-3; 8 bases fit TRBD1. Germline V gene data show CDR1 as SGHNT and CDR2 as YYREEE (reference sequence). The length of the CDR3 is 16 residues. V trimming: 1 base; J trimming: 2 bases; junction bases outside the gene matches: 6. CDR3 residues: CASSLMQGAYTDTQYF. The CDR3 DNA sequence: TGTGCCAGCAGCTTGATGCAGGGGGCCTACACAGATACGCAGTATTTT.

V usage is TRBV9 and J usage is TRBJ1-4, with 9 positions matching TRBD1. Per germline, CDR1 SGDLS and CDR2 YYNGEE. V trimming: 6 bases; J trimming: 7 bases; junction bases outside the gene matches: 7. This CDR3 contains 14 residues. CDR3 sequence: CASNGQGRGEKLFF. CDR3 bases: TGTGCCAGCAACGGACAGGGGAGGGGTGAAAAACTGTTTTTT.

This clone has a single count. The gene calls are TRBV2 and TRBJ2-2; a possible D gene is TRBD1 (5 bases). Germline CDR1 and CDR2: SNHLY and FYNNEI. This CDR3 is 13 amino acids long. Trimming took 3 bases from V and 3 from J, leaving 5 bases between them. CDR3 bases: TGTGCCAGCAGTGACAGGGACACCGGGGAGCTGTTTTTT. Translating it yields CASSDRDTGELFF.

The chain employs TRBV20-1 and TRBJ2-7, with D uncertain. Germline-derived CDR1 and CDR2 are DFQATT and SNEGSKA (reference sequence). The ends were cut back, 4 bases at V and 5 bases at J, with 9 bases in the middle. CDR3 length equals 11 residues. CDR3 amino acids: CSATTYDEQYF. CDR3 nucleotide sequence: TGCAGTGCTACTACGTATGACGAGCAGTACTTC.

J is TRBJ2-5 and V is TRBV10-3; D perhaps matches TRBD1 (5 bases). The length of the CDR3 is 15 residues. V gave up 0 bases and J gave up 4 bases, with 12 bases separating them. Germline values: CDR1 ENHRY, CDR2 SYGVKD. In DNA form, the CDR3 reads TGTGCCATCAGTGAGTCGGTGGGGCCGGGAGAGACCCAGTACTTC. Translation gives CAISESVGPGETQYF.

The chain combines TRBV12-3 or TRBV12-4 with TRBJ1-5; 7 bases are a match to TRBD1. The CDR3 extends over 13 amino acids. V was clipped by 10 bases and J by 4 bases; unmatched bases: 7. The CDR3 DNA reads TGTGCCAACGCACAGGGGCCGAATCAGCCCCAGCATTTT. Translation: CANAQGPNQPQHF.

J is TRBJ1-3 and V is TRBV18, with a possible D match to TRBD1 (6 bases). In germline, CDR1 is KGHSH, CDR2 LQKENI. V was clipped by 4 bases and J by 1 base, with 8 bases between them. The CDR3 has 14 residues. The chain's CDR3 is CASSLRGSGNTIYF. The CDR3 region has the DNA TGTGCCAGCTCACTCAGGGGATCTGGAAACACCATATATTTT. Variable domain in full (rest from reference TRBV18 and TRBJ1-3): NAGVMQNPRHLVRRRGQEARLRCSPMKGHSHVYWYRQLPEEGLKFMVYLQKENIIDESGMPKERFSAEFPKEGPSILRIQQVVRGDSAAYFCASSLRGSGNTIYFGEGSWLTVV.